The 22 T cell receptor beta chains below were found in one sample sequenced in a study of cytomegalovirus exposure and HLA in healthy donors. The PCR was carried out with 60 Vbeta primers and 13 Jbeta primers. Profiling relied on immunoSEQ multiplex PCR, and the TCRdb table lists in-frame clones only, not all of them. The data contain over 150,000 clones, approximately 81% of them singletons. Sequencing input: PBMCs. The receptors derive from a boy between 2 and 15 years old in good health and CMV-seronegative.

The J gene is TRBJ2-1, the V gene TRBV19, with 9 nucleotides matching TRBD2. V lost 7 bases and J lost 5; bases outside the gene matches: 9. The length of the CDR3 is 15 residues. Germline V CDR1 and CDR2: LNHDA, SQIVND (reference sequence). The CDR3 nucleotides read TGTGCCAGTACAAGGTTCGAGCGGGGGGACAATGAGCAGTTCTTC. It translates to CASTRFERGDNEQFF.

The gene calls are TRBV27 and TRBJ2-5; no clear D. Trimming removed 3 bases at V and 1 base at J, with 9 bases between. This CDR3 has 14 amino acids. Germline values: CDR1 MNHEY, CDR2 SMNVEV (reference sequence). The CDR3 protein is CASSFRASQETQYF. The DNA of the CDR3 is TGTGCCAGCAGTTTTCGTGCGTCCCAAGAGACCCAGTACTTC.

The chain combines TRBV9 with TRBJ2-7; D possibly corresponds to TRBD1 (6 bases). The CDR3 has 14 residues. Trimming removed 0 bases from V and 5 bases from J, with 12 bases in between. Germline CDR1 and CDR2: SGDLS and YYNGEE. In DNA form, the CDR3 reads TGTGCCAGCAGCGTAGAGGCAGGGGTAGACGAGCAGTACTTC. Amino acids: CASSVEAGVDEQYF.

This chain uses TRBV29-1 with TRBJ2-3; D ambiguous. V lost 3 bases and J 0 bases, leaving 10 bases between the germline ends. This CDR3 contains 14 residues. CDR1 and CDR2 from the germline V gene are SQVTM and ANQGSEA. This CDR3 is CSVEYIPSTDTQYF. Written as DNA, the CDR3 is TGCAGCGTTGAGTACATCCCTAGCACAGATACGCAGTATTTT.

This sequence joins TRBV29-1 and TRBJ2-2; 7 bases fit TRBD2. This CDR3 spans 14 amino acids. V dropped 4 bases and J dropped 3; count of bases not matched to a gene: 5. Germline V gene sequence: CDR1 SQVTM, CDR2 ANQGSEA. The CDR3 nucleotides read TGCAGCGTTGGGCGGGAGAAGGACACCGGGGAGCTGTTTTTT. The encoded protein is CSVGREKDTGELFF.

The chain employs TRBV6-4 and TRBJ2-2; D may be TRBD1 (6 bases). CDR1 is MRHNA and CDR2 is SNTAGT in the germline V gene. The germline V and J ends were trimmed by 3 bases and 4 bases, with 18 bases remaining between them. This CDR3 has 17 residues. CDR3 sequence reads: CASSEIGQRESTGELFF. The CDR3 DNA is TGTGCCAGCAGTGAAATAGGACAGCGAGAAAGCACCGGGGAGCTGTTTTTT.

The rearrangement links TRBV28 to TRBJ1-2; a weak D match, TRBD1 (6 bases). The V end was cut by 10 bases, the J end by 4 bases, with 19 bases between. Germline CDR1 and CDR2: MDHEN and SYDVKM. This CDR3 has 14 amino acids. Written as DNA, the CDR3 is TGTGCCACCTCCTCGGGGGGGCGCATCTATGGCTACACCTTC. It is translated as CATSSGGRIYGYTF.

In its sample, this clone was seen once. The rearrangement joins TRBV5-6 to TRBJ1-5, with 7 bases identical to TRBD1. This CDR3 is 15 amino acids long. CDR1 is SGHDT, CDR2 YYEEEE, per germline. V shed 4 bases and J 2 bases; nucleotides not matched to a gene: 6. CDR3 coding DNA: TGTGCCAGCAGCGACAGGGTGGAGGGCAATCAGCCCCAGCATTTT. It is translated as CASSDRVEGNQPQHF.

This sequence joins TRBV7-8 and TRBJ2-2, with TRBD2 identical over 10 bases. The J segment lost 1 base and the V segment lost 5 bases, leaving 16 bases of the junction unmatched. There are 20 residues in the CDR3. Germline V gene lookup returns CDR1 SGHVS and CDR2 FQNEAQ. The CDR3 DNA reads TGTGCCAGCAGCAAAGCGCAGCTAGCGGGAGAGGAGGAGAACACCGGGGAGCTGTTTTTT. Its translation is CASSKAQLAGEEENTGELFF.

The chain combines TRBV11-2 with TRBJ2-7; 11 bases agree with TRBD2. With 4 bases clipped from V and 5 bases from J, the junction kept 7 bases outside the gene matches. CDR3 length: 15 residues. Germline assignment: CDR1 SGHAT and CDR2 FQNNGV. The CDR3 region has the DNA TGTGCCAGCAGCTATATTAGCGGGAGGGTCGACGAGCAGTACTTC. It specifies CASSYISGRVDEQYF. The variable domain in full, completed from reference TRBV11-2 and TRBJ2-7, reads EAGVAQSPRYKIIEKRQSVAFWCNPISGHATLYWYQQILGQGPKLLIQFQNNGVVDDSQLPKDRFSAERLKGVDSTLKIQPAKLEDSAVYLCASSYISGRVDEQYFGPGTRLTVT.

This clone was picked up a small number of times. This chain uses TRBV6-5 with TRBJ2-2, with 7 bases that match TRBD2. Germline V gives CDR1 MNHEY, CDR2 SVGAGI. This CDR3 is 14 amino acids long. V trimming: 10 bases; J trimming: 6 bases; junction bases outside the gene matches: 11. CDR3 DNA sequence: TGTGCCACCCTACGGGGGGAAATGGCCGGGGAGCTGTTTTTT. The encoded protein is CATLRGEMAGELFF.

The chain employs TRBV11-2 and TRBJ1-5; D is uncertain. V was shortened by 5 bases and J by 7 bases, with 15 bases between the two germline ends. CDR3 length: 14 amino acids. Germline V gene data show CDR1 as SGHAT and CDR2 as FQNNGV. Here the CDR3 DNA reads TGTGCCAGCAGCCCTAGCCCTAGAGGCCAGCCCCAGCATTTT. Its protein is CASSPSPRGQPQHF.

A single count supports this clone. The V call is TRBV9, the J call TRBJ2-3; D is ambiguous. This CDR3 comprises 12 residues. The germline gives CDR1 SGDLS, CDR2 YYNGEE. Trimming removed 3 bases at V and 2 bases at J, with 4 bases between. CDR3 protein: CASSAPTDTQYF. The CDR3 nucleotides read TGTGCCAGCAGCGCTCCCACAGATACGCAGTATTTT. Complete variable domain (other parts from reference TRBV9 and TRBJ2-3): DSGVTQTPKHLITATGQRVTLRCSPRSGDLSVYWYQQSLDQGLQFLIQYYNGEERAKGNILERFSAQQFPDLHSELNLSSLELGDSALYFCASSAPTDTQYFGPGTRLTVL.

The rearrangement joins TRBV7-9 to TRBJ2-5; 7 bases fit TRBD1. Germline loops: CDR1 SEHNR, CDR2 FQNEAQ (reference sequence). This CDR3 has 16 amino acids. V gave up 2 bases and J gave up 2 bases; unmatched junction bases: 8. CDR3 sequence reads: CASSLWWDSGQETQYF. Here the CDR3 DNA reads TGTGCCAGCAGCTTATGGTGGGACAGTGGGCAAGAGACCCAGTACTTC. Full variable domain (rest looked up from reference TRBV7-9 and TRBJ2-5): DTGVSQNPRHKITKRGQNVTFRCDPISEHNRLYWYRQTLGQGPEFLTYFQNEAQLEKSRLLSDRFSAERPKGSFSTLEIQRTEQGDSAMYLCASSLWWDSGQETQYFGPGTRLLVL.

This clone is a singleton in its sample. The chain uses TRBV6-6 and TRBJ2-5, with D uncertain. The germline V gene has CDR1 MNHNY and CDR2 SVGAGI (reference sequence). The CDR3 runs to 11 residues. Trimming stripped 4 bases from V and 4 bases from J, with 4 bases between. The CDR3 is CASSSRETQYF. CDR3 sequence (DNA): TGTGCCAGCAGTTCGAGAGAGACCCAGTACTTC.

DNA for the CDR3: TGTGCCAGCAGTTACTCAGCATCTAGCTCCTACAATGAGCAGTTCTTC. Protein sequence: CASSYSASSSYNEQFF. V and J are TRBV6-6 and TRBJ2-1; no definite D call. CDR3 size: 16 residues. V lost 0 bases, J lost 0 bases, and 9 bases lay in between. Germline V CDR1 and CDR2: MNHNY, SVGAGI (reference sequence).

The rearrangement joins TRBV4-1 to TRBJ1-2, with D possibly being TRBD1 (5 bases). This CDR3 is 14 amino acids long. With 3 bases removed from V and 4 bases from J, the gap between germline ends came to 12 bases. Germline lookup yields CDR1 MGHRA and CDR2 YSYEKL. The CDR3 sequence is CASSHLTGLYGYTF. CDR3 coding DNA: TGCGCCAGCAGCCATCTAACAGGTCTCTATGGCTACACCTTC.

The rearrangement uses TRBV10-2 and TRBJ2-5; the match to TRBD1 covers 9 bases. J lost 2 bases, V lost 6 bases, and 7 bases had no gene match. The germline CDR1 and CDR2 sequences are WSHSY and SAAADI. The CDR3 covers 15 residues. The CDR3 DNA is TGCGCCAGCAGGGCGGGACAGGGAGGGCAAGAGACCCAGTACTTC. This encodes CASRAGQGGQETQYF.

This clone was picked up one time. V and J are TRBV10-3 and TRBJ2-7, with 9 bases that match TRBD2. V dropped 7 bases and J dropped 3; count of bases not matched to a gene: 22. The CDR3 loop spans 19 amino acids. Germline CDR1 reads ENHRY; CDR2 reads SYGVKD. CDR3 in amino acids: CAITKARLAGRFKFYEQYF. In DNA form, the CDR3 reads TGTGCCATCACCAAGGCTAGGCTAGCGGGAAGGTTCAAGTTCTACGAGCAGTACTTC.

The chain is built from TRBV7-9 and TRBJ2-3, with D perhaps TRBD1 (6 bases). Trimming removed 2 bases at V and 4 bases at J, with 10 bases between. This CDR3 has 14 residues. Germline V gene data show CDR1 as SEHNR and CDR2 as FQNEAQ (reference sequence). In DNA form, the CDR3 reads TGTGCCAGCAGCTTAATGGGGGCTGCAGATACGCAGTATTTT. Its translation: CASSLMGAADTQYF. Together with reference TRBV7-9 and TRBJ2-3, the CDR3 gives the full variable domain: DTGVSQNPRHKITKRGQNVTFRCDPISEHNRLYWYRQTLGQGPEFLTYFQNEAQLEKSRLLSDRFSAERPKGSFSTLEIQRTEQGDSAMYLCASSLMGAADTQYFGPGTRLTVL.

A few counts support this clone. V usage is TRBV5-8 and J usage is TRBJ2-6, with D possibly being TRBD2 (5 bases). Germline CDR1 SGHTS, CDR2 YDEGEE. The CDR3 length is 13 residues. CDR3 amino acids: CALRSEGFRVLTF. The CDR3 coding sequence is TGTGCTCTTAGGTCCGAGGGTTTTCGGGTCCTGACTTTC.

The J gene is TRBJ2-3, the V gene TRBV27; 8 bases match TRBD1. The germline gives CDR1 MNHEY, CDR2 SMNVEV (reference sequence). The CDR3 loop spans 15 amino acids. V shed 6 bases, J shed 2 bases, and the junction held 7 bases outside the gene matches. The CDR3 sequence is CASSTRTGSTDTQYF. In nucleotides, the CDR3 is TGTGCCAGCAGCACCAGGACAGGGTCCACAGATACGCAGTATTTT.